This T cell receptor beta chain emerged from a study of blood T cell repertoires in COVID-19. Study background: The United States, Italy and Spain supplied acute and convalescent COVID-19 samples.

Per the authors' pipeline: Amplification from reference gene primers served as the basis for estimated nucleated cell counts. Sequenced by immunoSEQ multiplex PCR; TCRdb stores in-frame clones only, minus some. The V and J calls and clone size come from that table; D and trimming were worked out from the DNA. The data show under 400,000 clones, 88% seen once. CDR3 length equals 15 residues. Germline V gives CDR1 SGHTA, CDR2 FQGNSA. V was shortened by 0 bases and J by 9 bases, with 12 bases between the two germline ends. Cohorts were assigned according to the clinical history that participants reported. Within 2 weeks of study entry, exposed participants had contacted a PCR-confirmed or clinician-diagnosed COVID-19 case.

This TCR was recovered from a woman aged 25-40 years who had been exposed to COVID-19. This chain links TRBV7-2 with TRBJ1-6; D not resolved. Source material: PBMCs or T cells enriched from blood (not recorded which). The CDR3 here is CASSLAFSPVSPLHF. In nucleotides, the CDR3 is TGTGCCAGCAGCTTAGCGTTTTCCCCCGTTTCACCCCTCCACTTT. Variable domain in full (rest from reference TRBV7-2 and TRBJ1-6): GAGVSQSPSNKVTEKGKDVELRCDPISGHTALYWYRQSLGQGLEFLIYFQGNSAPDKSGLPSDRFSAERTGGSVSTLTIQRTQQEDSAVYLCASSLAFSPVSPLHFGNGTRLTVT.